These 28 T cell receptor beta chains were sequenced from one sample in a study of T cell responses to AZD1222 COVID-19 vaccine. Repertoires were generated with immunoSEQ multiplex PCR, while TCRdb's copy carries only in-frame clones and drops some. The data hold about 100,000 clones, with over 80% observed a single time. The material was peripheral blood, obtained 28 days after the second AZD1222 dose. These receptors were taken from an adult who received the AZD1222 COVID-19 vaccine.

The rearrangement joins TRBV2 to TRBJ2-1; the D is unclear. This CDR3 is 14 amino acids long. V dropped 7 bases and J dropped 2 bases, with 12 bases sitting between them. Germline CDR1 and CDR2: SNHLY and FYNNEI. The CDR3 sequence: CASTQQRTYNEQFF. The CDR3 DNA reads TGTGCCAGCACGCAGCAGAGGACCTACAATGAGCAGTTCTTC. Supplemented by reference TRBV2 and TRBJ2-1, the full variable domain reads EPEVTQTPSHQVTQMGQEVILRCVPISNHLYFYWYRQILGQKVEFLVSFYNNEISEKSEIFDDQFSVERPDGSNFTLKIRSTKLEDSAMYFCASTQQRTYNEQFFGPGTRLTVL.

J is TRBJ2-1 and V is TRBV10-3, with D possibly TRBD1 on 6 matching bases. The germline V and J ends were trimmed by 2 bases and 7 bases, with 12 bases remaining between them. CDR3 length: 14 amino acids. Per germline, CDR1 ENHRY and CDR2 SYGVKD. CDR3 loop: CAISEVGAGNEQFF. The CDR3 DNA reads as TGTGCCATCAGTGAGGTGGGGGCTGGGAATGAGCAGTTCTTC.

The chain combines TRBV28 with TRBJ2-7; 7 bases align to TRBD2. This CDR3 contains 14 residues. J was trimmed by 5 bases and V by 6 bases; bases with no gene match: 10. Per the germline V gene, CDR1 is MDHEN and CDR2 is SYDVKM. The CDR3 DNA follows: TGTGCCAGCAGGTGGGAGCGGGATAACAACGAGCAGTACTTC. Translation gives CASRWERDNNEQYF.

The rearrangement links TRBV15 to TRBJ1-5; D is ambiguous. Germline loops: CDR1 LNHNV, CDR2 YYDKDF (reference sequence). V shed 8 bases and J shed 0 bases, with 17 bases lying between them. The CDR3 loop spans 16 amino acids. DNA for the CDR3: TGTGCCACCGGACCCTTGGACTGGGATAGCAATCAGCCCCAGCATTTT. This codes for CATGPLDWDSNQPQHF.

V is TRBV5-1 and J is TRBJ1-4; TRBD1 matches at 7 bases. The junction had 6 bases not matched to a gene; V was cut back by 5 bases and J by 5 bases. This CDR3 is 14 amino acids long. Germline V gene lookup returns CDR1 SGHRS and CDR2 YFSETQ. This CDR3 is CASRQGPYNEKLFF. The CDR3 nucleotides read TGCGCCAGCAGACAGGGGCCTTACAATGAAAAACTGTTTTTT.

The genes are TRBV28 and TRBJ2-1; D is ambiguous. The CDR3 is 13 amino acids. V lost 4 bases and J lost 16, with 20 bases in between. Germline CDR1 is MDHEN and CDR2 is SYDVKM. As DNA, the CDR3 is TGTGCCAGCAGTTCCTCCACCGATTACGGTTCTTTCTTC. As protein: CASSSSTDYGSFF.

V is TRBV25-1 and J is TRBJ2-2; D unresolved. Trimming removed 5 bases at V and 3 bases at J, with 13 bases between. The germline gives CDR1 MGHDK, CDR2 SYGVNS. The CDR3 is 15 residues long. CDR3 amino acids: CASSRASTYTGELFF. CDR3 coding DNA: TGTGCCAGCAGTCGGGCTAGTACGTACACCGGGGAGCTGTTTTTT.

The chain employs TRBV28 and TRBJ1-4; TRBD1 aligns across 10 bases. This CDR3 has 13 residues. The V gene end was trimmed by 9 bases and the J gene end by 8 bases; junction bases not matched to a gene: 6. Germline V lookup: CDR1 MDHEN, CDR2 SYDVKM. The CDR3: CASSGTGAEKLFF. CDR3 sequence (DNA): TGTGCCAGTTCCGGGACAGGGGCCGAAAAACTGTTTTTT.

The genes are TRBV24-1 and TRBJ2-3, with 9 bases identical to TRBD2. The CDR3 extends over 15 amino acids. J gave up 3 bases and V 4 bases, and 4 bases lay outside the gene matches. The germline gives CDR1 KGHDR, CDR2 SFDVKD. CDR3 nucleotide sequence: TGTGCCACCAGTGAGGTAGCGGGAGCGACAGATACGCAGTATTTT. This sequence encodes CATSEVAGATDTQYF.

This clone turned up a few times. The chain has TRBV6-5 and TRBJ1-5; D is possibly TRBD1 (5 bases). The germline V gene encodes CDR1 MNHEY and CDR2 SVGAGI. Trimming shortened V by 6 bases and J by 1 base, and 13 bases separated the two germline ends. This CDR3 has 15 residues. The CDR3 bases are TGTGCCAGCAGACCAACAGGAAGAAGCAATCAGCCCCAGCATTTT. This sequence encodes CASRPTGRSNQPQHF.

The chain has TRBV10-2 and TRBJ2-1; 8 bases are a match to TRBD2. Unmatched junction bases numbered 13, after V lost 3 bases and J lost 6 bases. Per the germline V gene, CDR1 is WSHSY and CDR2 is SAAADI. This CDR3 is built from 17 residues. The CDR3 nucleotides read TGCGCCAGCAGTGATGTCGGGCGGGGGGAATGGGGCAATGAGCAGTTCTTC. Translated: CASSDVGRGEWGNEQFF.

V usage is TRBV28 and J usage is TRBJ1-2; the D gene is possibly TRBD1 (5 bases). The V end lost 4 bases, the J end lost 8 bases, and 20 bases lay between the germline ends. Germline assignment: CDR1 MDHEN and CDR2 SYDVKM. The CDR3 runs to 15 residues. This CDR3 is CASSSTGTLRRGYTF. DNA for the CDR3: TGTGCCAGCAGTTCGACCGGGACGCTTAGGCGCGGCTACACCTTC.

CDR3 sequence reads: CASSLGLNGESDTQYF. The CDR3 DNA reads TGTGCCAGCAGCCTAGGACTGAACGGGGAATCGGATACGCAGTATTTT. This chain uses TRBV5-4 with TRBJ2-3; D is perhaps TRBD2 (5 bases). Trimming took 4 bases from V and 6 from J, leaving 21 bases between them. The germline gives CDR1 SGHNT, CDR2 YYREEE (reference sequence). CDR3 length: 16 residues.

This chain uses TRBV6-6 with TRBJ2-1, with a tentative D call TRBD2 (6 bases). The CDR3 length is 13 residues. The V end lost 6 bases, the J end lost 7 bases, and 13 bases lay between the germline ends. Germline V CDR1 and CDR2: MNHNY, SVGAGI (reference sequence). The CDR3 protein is CASSRLESNEQFF. DNA for the CDR3: TGTGCCAGCAGCCGACTAGAGAGTAATGAGCAGTTCTTC.

The gene calls are TRBV11-3 and TRBJ2-1; tentatively, D is TRBD2 (6 bases). The CDR3 extends over 13 amino acids. V was cut by 6 bases and J by 9 bases, with 15 bases left in between. The germline V gene encodes CDR1 SGHNT and CDR2 YENEEA. CDR3 loop: CASRSGSGGEQFF. CDR3 coding DNA: TGTGCCAGCAGGAGCGGGTCTGGCGGTGAGCAGTTCTTC.

This clone was picked up a small number of times. The rearrangement uses TRBV3-1 (or the pseudogene TRBV3-2) and TRBJ1-4; D may be TRBD1 (6 bases). V lost 3 bases and J lost 7, with 15 bases in between. Per germline, CDR1 LGHDT and CDR2 YNNKEL (reference sequence). CDR3 size: 15 residues. The CDR3 region has the DNA TGTGCCAGCAGCCAGGGGGGCGTAGAGGTTGAAAAACTGTTTTTT. Its translation is CASSQGGVEVEKLFF.

J is TRBJ2-2 and V is TRBV19; TRBD1 aligns across 7 bases. The V gene end was trimmed by 10 bases and the J gene end by 4 bases; junction bases not matched to a gene: 15. The CDR3 totals 16 residues. CDR1 and CDR2 (germline): LNHDA, SQIVND (reference sequence). The CDR3 nucleotides are TGTGCCACTCGGAAAAGGGGGCTAGGCGGCACCGGGGAGCTGTTTTTT. Protein product: CATRKRGLGGTGELFF.

This chain connects TRBV24-1 to TRBJ1-5; unclear D gene. CDR1 and CDR2 (germline): KGHDR, SFDVKD. The CDR3 sequence is 17 residues long. Trimming removed 5 bases from V and 1 base from J, with 17 bases in between. As DNA, the CDR3 is TGTGCCACCAGTGTGGAAAGGCATCGAGAAAGCAATCAGCCCCAGCATTTT. Protein sequence: CATSVERHRESNQPQHF.

The rearrangement links TRBV9 to TRBJ1-4, with a possible D match to TRBD1 (6 bases). The germline CDR1 and CDR2 sequences are SGDLS and YYNGEE. V was pared by 3 bases and J by 8 bases, with 23 bases between. The CDR3 extends over 17 amino acids. For the CDR3, the DNA is TGTGCCAGCAGCGCCTTCCCAACCGGGACATCGAAGGAAAAACTGTTTTTT. Translated: CASSAFPTGTSKEKLFF.

V is TRBV10-3 and J is TRBJ1-2; D ambiguous. Germline CDR1 ENHRY, CDR2 SYGVKD. Trimming took off 0 bases at V and 2 bases at J, with 1 base between the two ends. This CDR3 comprises 12 residues. The CDR3 sequence is CAISESNYGYTF. In DNA form, the CDR3 reads TGTGCCATCAGTGAGTCGAACTATGGCTACACCTTC.

V usage is TRBV23-1 and J usage is TRBJ2-5, with D unclear. TRBV23-1 falls under the ORF class, with uncertain function. This CDR3 region has 16 residues. V gave up 4 bases and J gave up 5 bases, with 20 bases separating them. This CDR3 is CASSRSVRNIVETQYF. CDR3 nucleotides: TGCGCCAGCAGTCGATCGGTCAGGAATATCGTTGAGACCCAGTACTTC.

The rearrangement joins TRBV3-1 (or the pseudogene TRBV3-2) to TRBJ1-4; TRBD1 is a possible D gene (5 bases). Germline-derived CDR1 and CDR2 are LGHDT and YNNKEL (reference sequence). V lost 0 bases and J 6 bases, leaving 14 bases between the germline ends. The CDR3 spans 16 residues. The CDR3 nucleotides read TGTGCCAGCAGCCAAGAGGGGCTAGGTTCTTATGAAAAACTGTTTTTT. It translates to CASSQEGLGSYEKLFF.

This clone is a singleton in its sample. The CDR3 sequence: CASSLDTANEQFF. In DNA, the CDR3 is TGTGCCAGCAGTTTGGACACCGCCAATGAGCAGTTCTTC. The gene calls are TRBV12-3 or TRBV12-4 and TRBJ2-1; D perhaps matches TRBD1 (5 bases). CDR3 length: 13 amino acids. V was clipped by 3 bases and J by 6 bases, with 9 bases between them.

This clone was picked up one time. The chain couples TRBV19 to TRBJ1-6; D perhaps matches TRBD1 (5 bases). The CDR3 is 15 amino acids. Germline CDR1 LNHDA, CDR2 SQIVND (reference sequence). Trimming took 3 bases from V and 1 from J, leaving 7 bases between them. CDR3 nucleotide sequence: TGTGCCAGTAGTATTGGGGGGTCCTATAATTCACCCCTCCACTTT. Protein: CASSIGGSYNSPLHF.

J is TRBJ2-2 and V is TRBV7-2; D gene unclear. V was shortened by 4 bases and J by 4 bases, with 10 bases between the two germline ends. The germline V gene encodes CDR1 SGHTA and CDR2 FQGNSA. CDR3 length: 14 amino acids. CDR3 residues: CASSSSQATGELFF. Written as DNA, the CDR3 is TGTGCCAGCAGCTCCTCGCAGGCCACCGGGGAGCTGTTTTTT.

This clone has just one count. The V gene is TRBV14, the J gene TRBJ2-2, with TRBD2 matching 12 bases. V trimming: 1 base; J trimming: 6 bases; junction bases outside the gene matches: 15. Germline V lookup: CDR1 SGHDN, CDR2 FVKESK. This CDR3 region has 20 residues. DNA of the CDR3: TGTGCCAGCAGCCAAGCCCGCGGGCTAGCGGGAGGGCCGGGCGCCGGGGAGCTGTTTTTT. This gives the protein CASSQARGLAGGPGAGELFF.

V and J are TRBV14 and TRBJ1-1; D gene ambiguous. The CDR3 sequence is 13 residues long. V lost 3 bases to trimming and J lost 1 base, with 6 bases between them. The V gene's germline CDR1 is SGHDN and CDR2 FVKESK. The CDR3 sequence is CASSHPSNTEAFF. CDR3 nucleotide sequence: TGTGCCAGCAGCCATCCGTCGAACACTGAAGCTTTCTTT.

This chain links TRBV19 with TRBJ2-7; D possibly corresponds to TRBD2 (7 bases). The V end lost 1 base, the J end lost 1 base, and 14 bases lay between the germline ends. CDR1 is LNHDA, CDR2 SQIVND, per germline (reference sequence). The CDR3 sequence is 16 residues long. The CDR3 region has the DNA TGTGCCAGTAGTATAGTCGGGGGGCGCGGATCCTACGAGCAGTACTTC. This codes for CASSIVGGRGSYEQYF.